The rows below give T cell receptor beta chains drawn from one sample of a study of a mutant IDH1 vaccine in newly diagnosed glioma. The protocol was immunoSEQ multiplex PCR, while the TCRdb copy is restricted to in-frame clones and leaves out a portion. The sample includes about 54,000 clones, roughly nine tenths of them seen just once. The antigens for these receptors are not known. This sample comprised PBMCs, obtained from a glioma patient whose treatment included an IDH1 peptide vaccine. These receptor sequences come from a man aged 35-49 years with glioma. CDR3s include the opening cysteine and the closing phenylalanine or tryptophan. D genes are given only for firm matches.

>TRBJ2-7|TRBV5-6|-
TGTGCCAGCAGCTCCCCTCCGGGCGGGCCTACCAGGGAGCAGTACTTC
CASSSPPGGPTREQYF
>TRBJ2-7|TRBV28|TRBD1
TGTACGACCACAGGGGGCGACGAGCAGTACTTC
CTTTGGDEQYF
>TRBJ1-5|TRBV6-1|-
TGTGCCAGCAGTGAACAGGCAGATAGCAATCAGCCCCAGCATTTT
CASSEQADSNQPQHF
>TRBJ2-1|TRBV19|TRBD2
TGTGCCAGTACCAGCAACGGGGGGGACTTCCGATTTGAGCAGTTCTTC
CASTSNGGDFRFEQFF
>TRBJ2-7|TRBV11-3|-
TGTGCCAGCAGCTCCACCTATGGGGGGCAGTACTTC
CASSSTYGGQYF
>TRBJ2-7|TRBV9|-
TGTGCCAGCAGCGTAGGGGAGGGGGACATACCTGGAGAGCAGTACTTC
CASSVGEGDIPGEQYF
>TRBJ1-3|TRBV4-1|-
TGCGCCAGCAGCCAAGAGTTTAGGTACTCTGGAAACACCATATATTTT
CASSQEFRYSGNTIYF
>TRBJ2-3|TRBV5-1|TRBD1
TGCGCCAGCAGTACCGGGACAGGGATGGGGGTAGATACGCAGTATTTT
CASSTGTGMGVDTQYF
>TRBJ1-2|TRBV19|-
TGTGCCAGTAGGGCTGGGACTCCAAGAGACTATGGCTACACCTTC
CASRAGTPRDYGYTF
>TRBJ2-1|TRBV6-5|TRBD2
TGTGCCGCGCACCCTAGCGGTATCTACAATGAGCAGTTCTTC
CAAHPSGIYNEQFF
>TRBJ2-5|TRBV9|TRBD1
TGTGCCAGCAGCCCGGGACAGTTAAGAGAGACCCAGTACTTC
CASSPGQLRETQYF
>TRBJ2-7|TRBV19|-
TGTGCCAGTAGTATTTTGGTTGACTACGAGCAGTACTTC
CASSILVDYEQYF
>TRBJ1-2|TRBV27|-
TGTGCCAGCAGTTACCTTGGACACCCTAACTATGGCTACACCTTC
CASSYLGHPNYGYTF
>TRBJ2-1|TRBV7-8|-
TGTGCCAGCAGCTTAGCGCTTCGCGGAGGTTACAATGAGCAGTTCTTC
CASSLALRGGYNEQFF
>TRBJ1-4|TRBV6-5|-
TGTGCCAGCAGTTCAACAGGTCGTGAAAAACTGTTTTTT
CASSSTGREKLFF
>TRBJ2-7|TRBV6-5|-
TGTGCCAGCAGTTACTCGGAGAGCTACGAGCAGTACTTC
CASSYSESYEQYF
>TRBJ2-3|TRBV19|-
TGTGCCAGTAGTCGGAGGCCCGAGGGAGATACGCAGTATTTT
CASSRRPEGDTQYF
>TRBJ2-1|TRBV29-1|TRBD1
TGCAGCGTCGACAGGGGTCTATACAATGAGCAGTTCTTC
CSVDRGLYNEQFF
>TRBJ2-7|TRBV4-1|-
TGCGCCAGCAGCCAAGAACAGGGCCCCTACGAGCAGTACTTC
CASSQEQGPYEQYF
>TRBJ2-5|TRBV18|-
TGTGCCAGCTCACCACCGGGGACGTACCAAGAGACCCAGTACTTC
CASSPPGTYQETQYF
>TRBJ1-5|TRBV2|-
TGTGCCAGCAGTGGACAGGCCGGTAATCAGCCCCAGCATTTT
CASSGQAGNQPQHF
>TRBJ2-1|TRBV5-1|-
TGCGCCAGCAGCTTGGCGGGGTCTTACTACAATGAGCAGTTCTTC
CASSLAGSYYNEQFF